This TCR beta chain was recovered during a study of blood T cell repertoires in COVID-19. Germline V CDR1 and CDR2: SNHLY, FYNNEI. The CDR3 runs to 11 residues. V shed 7 bases and J shed 7 bases, with 10 bases lying between them. Using immunoSEQ multiplex PCR, the repertoire was profiled, and TCRdb retains in-frame clones only, with some absent. The sample contains 55,000 to 85,000 clones, roughly nine tenths of which appear only once. The genes are TRBV2 and TRBJ1-2, with unresolved D. Sequencing used peripheral blood. The sequence derives from a woman aged 18 to 35 with acute or convalescent COVID-19. In nucleotides, the CDR3 is TGTGCCAGCATGAGGTTCCGTGGCTACACCTTC. This codes for CASMRFRGYTF. Combining the CDR3 with reference TRBV2 and TRBJ1-2 gives the whole variable domain EPEVTQTPSHQVTQMGQEVILRCVPISNHLYFYWYRQILGQKVEFLVSFYNNEISEKSEIFDDQFSVERPDGSNFTLKIRSTKLEDSAMYFCASMRFRGYTFGSGTRLTVV.